These 13 T cell receptor beta chains originate from one sample sequenced in a study of blood T cell repertoires in COVID-19. The table came from immunoSEQ multiplex PCR; TCRdb's copy has only in-frame clones and leaves some out. There are about 130,000 clones in the sample; about 86% occur only once, and 3% to 3.5% lies in the top ten. Sequenced: peripheral blood. The receptors were gathered from a woman older than 75 with acute or convalescent COVID-19.

The chain couples TRBV11-2 to TRBJ2-1; D might be TRBD2 (5 bases). CDR3 length: 12 amino acids. V lost 4 bases to trimming and J lost 7 bases, with 8 bases between them. Looked up from germline, CDR1 is SGHAT and CDR2 is FQNNGV. The CDR3 nucleotides are TGTGCCAGCAGCTATCCGGGAAATGAGCAGTTCTTC. Encoded protein: CASSYPGNEQFF.

The chain links TRBV2 to TRBJ1-4; possible D gene TRBD1, 6 bases. The CDR3 length is 14 residues. V shed 4 bases and J shed 12 bases, with 18 bases lying between them. Germline CDR1 SNHLY, CDR2 FYNNEI. The CDR3 DNA follows: TGTGCCAGCAGTGTTCAGGGGCTGGTGCGGGAACTGTTTTTT. Translating gives CASSVQGLVRELFF.

In nucleotides, the CDR3 is TGTGCCAGCAGCCGGGACAGCGAAGAGACCCAGTACTTC. Its translation: CASSRDSEETQYF. The V and J genes are TRBV7-2 and TRBJ2-5; 7 positions agree with TRBD1. CDR3 length: 13 residues. Germline V CDR1 and CDR2: SGHTA, FQGNSA. Trimming cost V 5 bases and J 3 bases; bases outside gene matches: 3. Looking up the rest from reference TRBV7-2 and TRBJ2-5 gives the full variable domain: GAGVSQSPSNKVTEKGKDVELRCDPISGHTALYWYRQSLGQGLEFLIYFQGNSAPDKSGLPSDRFSAERTGGSVSTLTIQRTQQEDSAVYLCASSRDSEETQYFGPGTRLLVL.

V and J are TRBV27 and TRBJ1-6, with 7 bases fitting TRBD1. Per the germline V gene, CDR1 is MNHEY and CDR2 is SMNVEV (reference sequence). The CDR3 has 15 residues. J lost 9 bases, V lost 4 bases, and 9 bases had no gene match. CDR3 sequence reads: CASSSESTGRSPLHF. The CDR3, as DNA: TGTGCCAGCAGTTCTGAATCGACAGGGCGTTCACCCCTCCACTTT.

This CDR3 reads CASRLSGEAQPQHF. CDR3 coding DNA: TGTGCCAGTCGACTTTCAGGGGAAGCTCAGCCCCAGCATTTT. The chain links TRBV6-5 to TRBJ1-5, with D tentatively TRBD1 (6 bases). The germline gives CDR1 MNHEY, CDR2 SVGAGI. The CDR3 is made up of 14 amino acids. V was trimmed by 9 bases and J by 6 bases, leaving 18 bases between them.

The rearrangement uses TRBV30 and TRBJ1-6; D gene unclear. The CDR3 is 11 residues long. Germline CDR1 GTSNPN, CDR2 SVGIG (reference sequence). Trimming took off 1 base at V and 14 bases at J, with 9 bases between the two ends. The DNA for the CDR3 is TGTGCCTGGAGTGCGGGGTCATCCCTCCACTTT. Encoded protein: CAWSAGSSLHF.

This clone has a count of ten or more. CDR3 sequence (DNA): TGTGCCAGCAGTGAAGGGGTAGCGGGGTATGGCACAGATACGCAGTATTTT. The encoded protein is CASSEGVAGYGTDTQYF. This chain joins TRBV2 and TRBJ2-3; TRBD2 matches at 8 bases. The CDR3 consists of 17 residues. Germline trimming cut 1 base from V and 1 base from J; bases unmatched to any gene: 7. CDR1 SNHLY and CDR2 FYNNEI come from the germline V gene.

This clone was found a few times. The V call is TRBV7-2, the J call TRBJ1-3; 7 bases are a match to TRBD1. V was clipped by 5 bases and J by 2 bases; unmatched bases: 3. The CDR3 extends over 14 amino acids. CDR1 SGHTA and CDR2 FQGNSA come from the germline V gene. CDR3 nucleotide sequence: TGTGCCAGCAGCCCAAGGGGGCCTGGAAACACCATATATTTT. Translation: CASSPRGPGNTIYF.

The chain recombines TRBV7-9 with TRBJ1-1; 8 nucleotides agree with TRBD1. The CDR3 has 14 residues. V lost 5 bases, J lost 3 bases, and 5 bases stayed unmatched. CDR1 is SEHNR and CDR2 is FQNEAQ in the germline V gene (reference sequence). The CDR3 coding sequence is TGTGCCAGCAGCCAAGACAGGGGAGACACTGAAGCTTTCTTT. This translates into CASSQDRGDTEAFF. Variable domain in full (rest from reference TRBV7-9 and TRBJ1-1): DTGVSQNPRHKITKRGQNVTFRCDPISEHNRLYWYRQTLGQGPEFLTYFQNEAQLEKSRLLSDRFSAERPKGSFSTLEIQRTEQGDSAMYLCASSQDRGDTEAFFGQGTRLTVV.

V and J are TRBV23-1 and TRBJ2-7; 9 positions agree with TRBD2. TRBV23-1 is an ORF, and what it does is uncertain. Trimming took 3 bases from V and 5 from J; bases not matched to a gene: 14. This CDR3 is 17 amino acids long. The CDR3 is CASSHRWTSVILDEQYF. CDR3 sequence (DNA): TGCGCCAGCAGTCATCGTTGGACTAGCGTTATCCTAGACGAGCAGTACTTC.

The chain joins TRBV30 to TRBJ1-1; D is unclear. The ends were cut back, 5 bases at V and 1 base at J, with 5 bases in the middle. The germline gives CDR1 GTSNPN, CDR2 SVGIG (reference sequence). CDR3 length: 11 residues. CDR3 protein: CAWASNTEAFF. The CDR3 bases are TGTGCCTGGGCTTCGAACACTGAAGCTTTCTTT.

The genes are TRBV19 and TRBJ2-4, with D possibly being TRBD2 (7 bases). The CDR3 is made up of 15 amino acids. Germline CDR1 is LNHDA and CDR2 is SQIVND (reference sequence). V lost 5 bases and J lost 0, with 11 bases in between. CDR3 residues: CASSLGGLAKNIQYF. In DNA, the CDR3 is TGTGCCAGTAGTTTGGGGGGGCTAGCCAAAAACATTCAGTACTTC.

J is TRBJ2-7 and V is TRBV19; D uncertain. Germline CDR1 reads LNHDA; CDR2 reads SQIVND (reference sequence). There are 14 residues in the CDR3. V lost 3 bases to trimming and J lost 1 base, with 10 bases between them. The CDR3 DNA is TGTGCCAGTAGTATTGGTTCGAGTTCCTACGAGCAGTACTTC. This sequence encodes CASSIGSSSYEQYF.